The 28 T cell receptor beta chains given below trace back to one sample, sequenced in a study of blood T cell repertoires in COVID-19. The data were produced by immunoSEQ multiplex PCR, yet TCRdb's version contains in-frame clones alone and is incomplete. The sample includes some 300,000 clones, more than 85% of them seen just once. Sequencing input: PBMCs or T cells enriched from blood (not recorded which). All receptors derive from a woman under 40 who had been exposed to COVID-19.

Concerning this clone: This same CDR3 is encoded by further DNA sequences in the sample. The chain joins TRBV3-1 (or the pseudogene TRBV3-2) to TRBJ1-1; the D gene is possibly TRBD1 (5 bases). The CDR3 runs to 13 residues. V was trimmed by 1 base and J by 3 bases, leaving 6 bases between them. Germline V gene sequence: CDR1 LGHDT, CDR2 YNNKEL (reference sequence). CDR3 nucleotide sequence: TGTGCCAGCAGCCAAGGACAGTACACTGAAGCTTTCTTT. Translating gives CASSQGQYTEAFF.

The chain joins TRBV4-1 to TRBJ1-2; no definite D call. V lost 1 base and J 5 bases, leaving 14 bases between the germline ends. Germline CDR1 reads MGHRA; CDR2 reads YSYEKL. CDR3 length: 15 amino acids. CDR3 nucleotides: TGCGCCAGCAGCCAAGGACCACAGATGAAGTATGGCTACACCTTC. Translation: CASSQGPQMKYGYTF.

V gene TRBV29-1 combines with J gene TRBJ1-4, with 7 nucleotides matching TRBD1. Germline V gene data show CDR1 as SQVTM and CDR2 as ANQGSEA. The CDR3 has 12 residues. V shed 6 bases and J 3 bases; nucleotides not matched to a gene: 1. The CDR3: CSVGGSNEKLFF. CDR3 DNA sequence: TGCAGCGTAGGGGGCTCTAATGAAAAACTGTTTTTT.

About this clone: This sample includes further DNA sequences coding for the same CDR3. V and J are TRBV10-3 and TRBJ2-7; the D gene is possibly TRBD2 (5 bases). CDR3 length: 13 amino acids. From germline, CDR1 is ENHRY and CDR2 SYGVKD. CDR3 region: CATRTGSSYEQYF. CDR3 DNA sequence: TGTGCTACGCGGACGGGAAGCTCCTACGAGCAGTACTTC.

The genes are TRBV6-5 and TRBJ1-1; TRBD1 aligns across 8 bases. There are 14 residues in the CDR3. Unmatched junction bases numbered 14, after V lost 6 bases and J lost 11 bases. Germline values: CDR1 MNHEY, CDR2 SVGAGI. CDR3 DNA: TGTGCCAGCAGCACCGGGACAGGTCCCAGGTGGGCTTTCTTT. It codes for CASSTGTGPRWAFF.

The gene calls are TRBV5-1 and TRBJ2-3, with D perhaps TRBD1 (6 bases). Trimming took off 6 bases at V and 0 bases at J, with 14 bases between the two ends. Germline CDR1 and CDR2: SGHRS and YFSETQ. The CDR3 is 15 amino acids. The CDR3 DNA follows: TGCGCCAGCAACGGACAGTTTAGTAGCACAGATACGCAGTATTTT. Translated, it gives CASNGQFSSTDTQYF.

The chain employs TRBV27 and TRBJ1-2; 7 nucleotides agree with TRBD1. Germline CDR1 is MNHEY and CDR2 is SMNVEV (reference sequence). V trimming: 5 bases; J trimming: 4 bases; junction bases outside the gene matches: 10. CDR3 length equals 15 residues. This chain's CDR3 is CASSQLWTGFYGYTF. The CDR3 DNA reads as TGTGCCAGCAGTCAACTCTGGACAGGCTTCTATGGCTACACCTTC.

The genes are TRBV5-4 and TRBJ1-1; tentatively, D is TRBD1 (5 bases). Trimming cost V 3 bases and J 5 bases, with 14 bases left between them. Germline V gene sequence: CDR1 SGHNT, CDR2 YYREEE (reference sequence). The CDR3 sequence is 14 residues long. The CDR3: CASSSGRGKTEAFF. The CDR3 nucleotides read TGTGCCAGCAGCTCGGGCCGGGGGAAGACTGAAGCTTTCTTT.

This rearrangement joins TRBV7-9 to TRBJ2-7; TRBD1 aligns across 9 bases. V gave up 1 base and J gave up 6 bases; unmatched junction bases: 4. The germline V gene has CDR1 SEHNR and CDR2 FQNEAQ (reference sequence). There are 14 residues in the CDR3. The CDR3 spells CASSLVQGAVEQYF. The CDR3 DNA is TGTGCCAGCAGCTTAGTACAGGGGGCGGTCGAGCAGTACTTC.

The CDR3 loop reads CASSEGGVSNQPQHF. For the CDR3, the DNA is TGCGCCAGCAGCGAGGGAGGGGTGAGCAATCAGCCCCAGCATTTT. This chain links TRBV5-1 with TRBJ1-5, with D perhaps TRBD1 (5 bases). The CDR3 loop spans 15 amino acids. V shed 4 bases and J shed 1 base, with 12 bases lying between them. Germline CDR1 is SGHRS and CDR2 is YFSETQ.

The genes are TRBV11-2 and TRBJ1-6; possible D gene TRBD1, 6 bases. Trimming took 5 bases from V and 10 from J, leaving 18 bases between them. Germline V CDR1 and CDR2: SGHAT, FQNNGV. The CDR3 runs 15 residues. The CDR3 is CASSARPAGESPLHF. DNA for the CDR3: TGTGCCAGCAGCGCACGACCCGCAGGGGAGTCACCCCTCCACTTT. Combining the CDR3 with reference TRBV11-2 and TRBJ1-6 gives the whole variable domain EAGVAQSPRYKIIEKRQSVAFWCNPISGHATLYWYQQILGQGPKLLIQFQNNGVVDDSQLPKDRFSAERLKGVDSTLKIQPAKLEDSAVYLCASSARPAGESPLHFGNGTRLTVT.

This chain uses TRBV19 with TRBJ2-7, with D maybe TRBD1 (6 bases). This CDR3 contains 14 residues. Germline V gene data show CDR1 as LNHDA and CDR2 as SQIVND (reference sequence). Trimming shortened V by 5 bases and J by 2 bases, and 13 bases separated the two germline ends. Here the CDR3 DNA reads TGTGCCAGTAGTTCGGGACACCAAACCTACGAGCAGTACTTC. Translating gives CASSSGHQTYEQYF. Full variable domain (missing parts from reference TRBV19 and TRBJ2-7): DGGITQSPKYLFRKEGQNVTLSCEQNLNHDAMYWYRQDPGQGLRLIYYSQIVNDFQKGDIAEGYSVSREKKESFPLTVTSAQKNPTAFYLCASSSGHQTYEQYFGPGTRLTVT.

The CDR3 DNA follows: TGTGCCAGCAATGAGGGGGACAGACAGCCCCAGCATTTT. Amino acids: CASNEGDRQPQHF. This sequence joins TRBV2 and TRBJ1-5; 7 nucleotides agree with TRBD1. The length of the CDR3 is 13 residues. The J segment lost 7 bases and the V segment lost 7 bases, leaving 7 bases of the junction unmatched. The V gene's germline CDR1 is SNHLY and CDR2 FYNNEI.

The chain combines TRBV10-3 with TRBJ1-2, with 11 bases lining up with TRBD1. The V segment lost 6 bases and the J segment 8 bases; nucleotides outside the gene matches: 11. The CDR3 is 15 residues long. Germline V lookup: CDR1 ENHRY, CDR2 SYGVKD. This chain's CDR3 is CAISYFGQGAGGYTF. In nucleotides, the CDR3 is TGTGCCATCAGCTACTTCGGACAGGGGGCGGGAGGCTACACCTTC.

Only a few counts were recorded for this clone. This sequence joins TRBV19 and TRBJ1-2; weak D call: TRBD1 (6 bases). This CDR3 has 18 residues. Germline V gene data show CDR1 as LNHDA and CDR2 as SQIVND (reference sequence). V lost 10 bases and J 4 bases, leaving 31 bases between the germline ends. This chain's CDR3 is CATTTLNGGRAGLYGYTF. The CDR3 nucleotides are TGTGCCACCACCACACTCAACGGGGGGCGAGCGGGTCTCTATGGCTACACCTTC.

The chain has TRBV5-6 and TRBJ1-2; 9 bases map to TRBD1. Trimming at V came to 0 bases and at J to 6 bases, leaving 6 bases not matched to a gene. This CDR3 is 15 amino acids long. Germline V gene sequence: CDR1 SGHDT, CDR2 YYEEEE. The CDR3 nucleotides are TGTGCCAGCAGCTTGGATGGGACAGGGAACGATGGCTACACCTTC. This gives the protein CASSLDGTGNDGYTF. The whole variable domain, filled in from reference TRBV5-6 and TRBJ1-2, reads DAGVTQSPTHLIKTRGQQVTLRCSPKSGHDTVSWYQQALGQGPQFIFQYYEEEERQRGNFPDRFSGHQFPNYSSELNVNALLLGDSALYLCASSLDGTGNDGYTFGSGTRLTVV.

The rearrangement links TRBV7-2 to TRBJ1-1; D ambiguous. The V and J ends lost 4 bases and 4 bases respectively, with 10 bases between them. The CDR3 has 13 residues. Germline CDR1 and CDR2: SGHTA and FQGNSA. The CDR3 loop is CASSSWGGTEAFF. CDR3 DNA: TGTGCCAGCAGCTCGTGGGGAGGCACTGAAGCTTTCTTT. Filled out from reference TRBV7-2 and TRBJ1-1, the complete variable domain reads GAGVSQSPSNKVTEKGKDVELRCDPISGHTALYWYRQSLGQGLEFLIYFQGNSAPDKSGLPSDRFSAERTGGSVSTLTIQRTQQEDSAVYLCASSSWGGTEAFFGQGTRLTVV.

This clone has just a few counts. The rearrangement joins TRBV5-1 to TRBJ1-3; D uncertain. The CDR3 consists of 16 residues. Germline V lookup: CDR1 SGHRS, CDR2 YFSETQ. Trimming removed 3 bases at V and 0 bases at J, with 13 bases between. The CDR3: CASSSRGLYSGNTIYF. The CDR3 DNA sequence: TGCGCCAGCAGCTCCCGAGGGCTTTACTCTGGAAACACCATATATTTT. The complete variable domain, with remaining parts taken from reference TRBV5-1 and TRBJ1-3, reads KAGVTQTPRYLIKTRGQQVTLSCSPISGHRSVSWYQQTPGQGLQFLFEYFSETQRNKGNFPGRFSGRQFSNSRSEMNVSTLELGDSALYLCASSSRGLYSGNTIYFGEGSWLTVV.

The rearrangement links TRBV4-2 to TRBJ1-2, with 8 nucleotides matching TRBD1. The CDR3 spans 13 residues. The V and J ends lost 4 bases and 8 bases, in that order; junction bases with no gene match: 6. Germline-derived CDR1 and CDR2 are LGHNA and YNFKEQ. The CDR3 DNA reads TGTGCCAGCAGCCTGGACAGGGTTGGCGGCTACACCTTC. Translation: CASSLDRVGGYTF.

The J gene is TRBJ1-5, the V gene TRBV7-8; perhaps TRBD1 as D (6 bases). The CDR3 consists of 14 residues. The germline V gene has CDR1 SGHVS and CDR2 FQNEAQ. The V gene lost 5 bases and the J gene lost 2 bases, with 10 bases spanning the gap. DNA for the CDR3: TGTGCCAGCAGCCTCAACAGGGGCAATCAGCCCCAGCATTTT. It is translated as CASSLNRGNQPQHF.

The chain links TRBV28 to TRBJ1-1, with D perhaps matching TRBD1 (6 bases). CDR3 length equals 15 residues. Trimming took off 5 bases at V and 2 bases at J, with 15 bases between the two ends. Germline loops: CDR1 MDHEN, CDR2 SYDVKM. This CDR3 reads CASSPSRGSNTEAFF. The CDR3 bases are TGTGCCAGCAGTCCGAGCAGGGGCTCCAACACTGAAGCTTTCTTT.

This chain links TRBV5-1 with TRBJ2-5, with D maybe TRBD2 (6 bases). The germline CDR1 and CDR2 sequences are SGHRS and YFSETQ. V lost 2 bases and J lost 5, with 16 bases in between. The CDR3 sequence is 15 residues long. The CDR3 protein is CASSFGSGVGETQYF. The CDR3 nucleotides read TGCGCCAGCAGCTTCGGGAGCGGTGTAGGCGAGACCCAGTACTTC.

The CDR3 sequence is CASSPIPETVVGWGTEAFF. The CDR3 bases are TGTGCCAGCAGCCCAATTCCGGAGACAGTTGTTGGGTGGGGCACTGAAGCTTTCTTT. The chain has TRBV3-1 (or the pseudogene TRBV3-2) and TRBJ1-1, with a tentative D call TRBD1 (5 bases). V lost 4 bases, J lost 4 bases, and 28 bases lay in between. This CDR3 is 19 amino acids long. Germline values: CDR1 LGHDT, CDR2 YNNKEL (reference sequence).

Regarding this clone: At one end the junction does not follow the germline gene, possibly because of a read error. The chain uses TRBV18 and TRBJ1-4; D not resolved. CDR1 and CDR2 from the germline V gene are KGHSH and LQKENI. The CDR3 covers 12 residues. The CDR3 nucleotides are TGTGCCAGCTCACCCCGGAAAGATACGGCGGAGTTT. It encodes CASSPRKDTAEF.

The chain couples TRBV30 to TRBJ1-2, with D maybe TRBD1 (5 bases). Trimming pared 3 bases from V and 3 bases from J, leaving 17 bases between. The CDR3 is 15 amino acids. The V gene's germline CDR1 is GTSNPN and CDR2 SVGIG (reference sequence). The CDR3 is CAWSPLKGLDYGYTF. The CDR3 DNA sequence: TGTGCCTGGAGCCCTCTAAAGGGGTTGGACTATGGCTACACCTTC.

The chain combines TRBV5-4 with TRBJ1-4; no firm D call. The CDR3 runs to 12 residues. Germline V gene sequence: CDR1 SGHNT, CDR2 YYREEE (reference sequence). Trimming cost V 4 bases and J 13 bases, with 14 bases left between them. This chain's CDR3 is CASSVSPGRLFF. The DNA for the CDR3 is TGTGCCAGCAGCGTATCCCCGGGAAGACTGTTTTTT.

This clone occurred once. This specimen includes other DNA sequences encoding the same CDR3. This chain uses TRBV5-1 with TRBJ1-5; 11 bases map to TRBD1. CDR3 size: 14 residues. CDR1 is SGHRS and CDR2 is YFSETQ in the germline V gene. J lost 5 bases, V lost 4 bases, and 2 bases had no gene match. The CDR3 nucleotides are TGCGCCAGCAGCCCGGGACAGGGGGATCAGCCCCAGCATTTT. The encoded protein is CASSPGQGDQPQHF.

The gene calls are TRBV5-6 and TRBJ1-2, with D possibly matching TRBD1 (6 bases). The germline V gene has CDR1 SGHDT and CDR2 YYEEEE. V lost 4 bases, J lost 2 bases, and 15 bases lay in between. There are 15 residues in the CDR3. The CDR3 here is CASSPPRGLNYGYTF. The CDR3 DNA reads as TGTGCCAGCAGCCCCCCCAGGGGTTTGAACTATGGCTACACCTTC.